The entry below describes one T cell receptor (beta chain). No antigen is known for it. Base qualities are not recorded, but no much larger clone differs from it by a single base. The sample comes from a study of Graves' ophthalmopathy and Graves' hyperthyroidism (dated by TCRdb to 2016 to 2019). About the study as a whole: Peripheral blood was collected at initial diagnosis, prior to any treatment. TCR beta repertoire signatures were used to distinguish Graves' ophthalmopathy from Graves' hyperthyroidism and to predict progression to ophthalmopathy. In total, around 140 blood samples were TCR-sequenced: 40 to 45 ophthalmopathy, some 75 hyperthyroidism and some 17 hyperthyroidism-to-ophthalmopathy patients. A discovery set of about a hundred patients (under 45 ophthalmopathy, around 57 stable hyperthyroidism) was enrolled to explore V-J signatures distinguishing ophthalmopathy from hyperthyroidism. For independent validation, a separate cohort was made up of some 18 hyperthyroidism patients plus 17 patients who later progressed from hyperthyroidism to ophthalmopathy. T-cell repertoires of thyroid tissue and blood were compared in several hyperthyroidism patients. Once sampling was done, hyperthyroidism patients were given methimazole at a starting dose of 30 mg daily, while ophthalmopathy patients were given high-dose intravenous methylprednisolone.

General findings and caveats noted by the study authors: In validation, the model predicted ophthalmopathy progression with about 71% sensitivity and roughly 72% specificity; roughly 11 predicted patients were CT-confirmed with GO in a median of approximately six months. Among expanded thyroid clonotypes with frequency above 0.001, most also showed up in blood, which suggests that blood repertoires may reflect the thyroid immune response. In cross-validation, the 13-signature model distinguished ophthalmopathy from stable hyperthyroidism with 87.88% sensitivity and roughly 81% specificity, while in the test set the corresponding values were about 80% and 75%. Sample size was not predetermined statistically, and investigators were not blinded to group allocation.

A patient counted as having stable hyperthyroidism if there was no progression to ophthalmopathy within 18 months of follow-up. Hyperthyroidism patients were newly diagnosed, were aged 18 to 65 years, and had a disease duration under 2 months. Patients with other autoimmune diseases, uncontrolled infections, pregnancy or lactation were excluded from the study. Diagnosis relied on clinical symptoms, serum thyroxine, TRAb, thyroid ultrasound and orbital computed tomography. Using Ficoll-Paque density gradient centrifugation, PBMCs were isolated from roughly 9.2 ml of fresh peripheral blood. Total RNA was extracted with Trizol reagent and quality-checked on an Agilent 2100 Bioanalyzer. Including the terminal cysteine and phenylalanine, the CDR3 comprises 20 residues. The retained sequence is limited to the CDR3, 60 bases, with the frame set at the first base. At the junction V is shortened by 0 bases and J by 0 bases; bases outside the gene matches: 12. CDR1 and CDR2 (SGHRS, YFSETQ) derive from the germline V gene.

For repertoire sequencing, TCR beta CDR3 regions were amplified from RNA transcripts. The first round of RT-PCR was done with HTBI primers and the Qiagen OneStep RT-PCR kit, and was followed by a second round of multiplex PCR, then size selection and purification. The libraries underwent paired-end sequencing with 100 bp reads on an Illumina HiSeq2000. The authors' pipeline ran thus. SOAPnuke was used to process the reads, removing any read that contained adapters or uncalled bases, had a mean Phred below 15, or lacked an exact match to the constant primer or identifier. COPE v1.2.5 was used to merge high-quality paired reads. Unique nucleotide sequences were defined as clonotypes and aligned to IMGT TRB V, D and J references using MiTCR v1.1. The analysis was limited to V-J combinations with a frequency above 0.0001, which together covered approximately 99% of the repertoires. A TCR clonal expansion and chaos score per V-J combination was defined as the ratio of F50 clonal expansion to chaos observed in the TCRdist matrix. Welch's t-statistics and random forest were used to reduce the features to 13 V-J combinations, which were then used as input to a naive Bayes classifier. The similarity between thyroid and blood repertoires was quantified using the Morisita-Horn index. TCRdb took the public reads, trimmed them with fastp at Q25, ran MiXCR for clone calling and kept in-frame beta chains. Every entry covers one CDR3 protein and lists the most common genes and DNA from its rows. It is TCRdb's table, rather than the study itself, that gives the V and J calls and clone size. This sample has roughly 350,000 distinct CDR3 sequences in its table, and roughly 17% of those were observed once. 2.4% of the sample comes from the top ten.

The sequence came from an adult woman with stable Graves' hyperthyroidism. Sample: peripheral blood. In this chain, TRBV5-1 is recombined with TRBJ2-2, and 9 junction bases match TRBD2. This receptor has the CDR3 CASSLEGSLAGYANTGELFF. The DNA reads TGCGCCAGCAGCTTGGAGGGAAGTCTAGCGGGATACGCGAACACCGGGGAGCTGTTTTTT.